The present entry profiles one T cell receptor (beta chain) with its context. Its antigen is still unknown. The data are from a study of cytotoxic CD8 clonotypes in ibrutinib-treated CLL. General study points: The public clonotypes identified were infrequent and showed contraction or stability on treatment. Baseline clonality, higher than in age-matched healthy donors, tracked circulating CD8+ T-cell counts.

The method was immunoSEQ multiplex PCR; TCRdb's version includes in-frame clones alone and lacks a portion of them. The sample lists roughly 51,000 clones, 53% occurring once. With V trimmed by 8 bases and J by 5 bases, 10 bases remained unmatched. This CDR3 is 14 amino acids long. Germline CDR1 and CDR2: SEHNR and FQNEAQ (reference sequence). The V call is TRBV7-9, the J call TRBJ2-3; TRBD2 matches 7 bases. Specimen: PBMCs, collected after 12 months of ibrutinib treatment. This receptor was identified in a human donor with chronic lymphocytic leukemia. The CDR3 region is CASRGSRPGDTQYF. DNA of the CDR3: TGTGCCAGCCGCGGGAGCCGACCGGGAGATACGCAGTATTTT.